The rows below give T cell receptor beta chains drawn from one sample of a study of blood T cell repertoires in COVID-19. Profiling relied on immunoSEQ multiplex PCR, and the TCRdb table lists in-frame clones only, not all of them. There are approximately 220,000 clones in the sample; 82% occur only once, and about 4.4% lies in the top ten. Specimen: peripheral blood. The origin of the receptors is a woman between 65 and 79 years old with acute or convalescent COVID-19. Each CDR3 is given with its conserved first and last residue. Each record gives: J gene, V gene, clone size, D gene, CDR3 protein, CDR3 DNA. The D gene is left open where the match is weak. Clone size is stated in some rows and not others, as once, few, many or a class when expanded.

J: TRBJ1-2
V: TRBV3-1/TRBV3-2
size: -
D: -
CDR3: CASSPRGSGYTF
DNA: TGTGCCAGCAGCCCCAGGGGATCGGGCTACACCTTC

J: TRBJ1-1
V: TRBV12-3/TRBV12-4
size: once
D: -
CDR3: CASSLGGGTEAFF
DNA: TGTGCCAGCAGTTTAGGGGGAGGGACTGAAGCTTTCTTT

J: TRBJ1-2
V: TRBV7-9
size: -
D: TRBD1
CDR3: CASSLGQGVYGYTF
DNA: TGTGCCAGCAGCTTAGGACAGGGCGTTTATGGCTACACCTTC

J: TRBJ1-2
V: TRBV19
size: -
D: -
CDR3: CASSIGARTNYGYTF
DNA: TGTGCCAGTAGTATAGGGGCGAGAACTAACTATGGCTACACCTTC

J: TRBJ1-2
V: TRBV19
size: -
D: -
CDR3: CASSIGARAEGYTF
DNA: TGTGCCAGTAGTATTGGTGCCAGGGCGGAGGGCTACACCTTC

J: TRBJ1-5
V: TRBV6-5
size: -
D: -
CDR3: CASSYARAGAQPQHF
DNA: TGTGCCAGCAGTTACGCCAGGGCGGGGGCTCAGCCCCAGCATTTT

J: TRBJ2-3
V: TRBV7-9
size: -
D: TRBD2
CDR3: CASSLGAGVTDTQYF
DNA: TGTGCCAGCAGCTTAGGGGCGGGAGTCACAGATACGCAGTATTTT

J: TRBJ1-1
V: TRBV6-2/TRBV6-3
size: -
D: -
CDR3: CASSYSTLTMNTEAFF
DNA: TGTGCCAGCAGTTACTCGACCCTTACTATGAACACTGAAGCTTTCTTT

J: TRBJ1-2
V: TRBV6-5
size: -
D: TRBD1
CDR3: CASRDREPNYGYTF
DNA: TGTGCCAGCAGAGACAGGGAGCCCAACTATGGCTACACCTTC

J: TRBJ2-4
V: TRBV7-8
size: -
D: -
CDR3: CASSAGGAWNIQYF
DNA: TGTGCCAGCAGCGCCGGAGGGGCGTGGAACATTCAGTACTTC

J: TRBJ2-4
V: TRBV28
size: -
D: -
CDR3: CASSLRGRDIQYF
DNA: TGTGCCAGCAGCCTCAGAGGGAGAGACATTCAGTACTTC

J: TRBJ1-2
V: TRBV2
size: -
D: -
CDR3: CASSEAPSRVHGYTF
DNA: TGTGCCAGCAGTGAAGCGCCCAGCAGGGTTCACGGCTACACCTTC

J: TRBJ1-1
V: TRBV5-1
size: -
D: TRBD1
CDR3: CASRQDQGANTEAFF
DNA: TGCGCCAGCCGACAAGACCAGGGGGCGAACACTGAAGCTTTCTTT

J: TRBJ2-6
V: TRBV7-2
size: -
D: TRBD1
CDR3: CASSQPGQVNSGANVLTF
DNA: TGTGCCAGCAGCCAACCGGGACAGGTGAACTCTGGGGCCAACGTCCTGACTTTC

J: TRBJ1-1
V: TRBV18
size: -
D: TRBD1
CDR3: CASSSRQGQNTEAFF
DNA: TGTGCCAGCTCATCTCGACAGGGTCAGAACACTGAAGCTTTCTTT

J: TRBJ2-7
V: TRBV2
size: -
D: TRBD1
CDR3: CASSAPGQMHEQYF
DNA: TGTGCCAGCAGTGCACCGGGACAGATGCACGAGCAGTACTTC

J: TRBJ2-7
V: TRBV24-1
size: -
D: -
CDR3: CATTPGYEQYF
DNA: TGTGCCACGACCCCAGGCTACGAGCAGTACTTC

J: TRBJ1-2
V: TRBV7-2
size: -
D: TRBD1
CDR3: CASSSPGQGWGYTF
DNA: TGTGCCAGCAGCTCCCCGGGACAGGGATGGGGCTACACCTTC

J: TRBJ1-3
V: TRBV28
size: -
D: TRBD1
CDR3: CASSFTGQGSGNTIYF
DNA: TGTGCCAGCAGTTTCACGGGACAGGGTTCTGGAAACACCATATATTTT

J: TRBJ2-1
V: TRBV28
size: once
D: TRBD2
CDR3: CATGLAGGYEQFF
DNA: TGTGCCACGGGACTAGCGGGGGGATACGAGCAGTTCTTC